The rows below give T cell receptor beta chains drawn from one sample of a study of Ad26.COV2.S vaccination and SARS-CoV-2 variants. Some clones are missing from TCRdb's copy, which holds only in-frame ones; the method was immunoSEQ multiplex PCR. The profile covers around 340,000 clones, with roughly nine tenths appearing a single time and 6.4% taken by the ten largest. This sample comprised peripheral blood, obtained in a trial of Ad26.COV2.S vaccine versus placebo. These receptor sequences come from a person aged 18-60 years who received the Ad26.COV2.S COVID-19 vaccine or a placebo. The CDR3 runs from the conserved cysteine through the conserved F or W. D genes are given only for firm matches. Where a row states a size, it is once, few, many or the class of an expanded clone; other rows omit it.

j_call v_call d_call clone_size cdr3_aa cdr3_nt
TRBJ2-2 TRBV6-5 NA NA CASSPEGGISGELFF TGTGCCAGCAGTCCAGAAGGGGGGATCAGCGGGGAGCTGTTTTTT
TRBJ2-1 TRBV20-1 TRBD1 NA CSASPRGPNEQFF TGCAGTGCTAGTCCCAGGGGGCCCAATGAGCAGTTCTTC
TRBJ1-4 TRBV9 NA NA CASSVATGGVHLFF TGTGCCAGCAGCGTAGCTACTGGAGGAGTACATCTGTTTTTT
TRBJ2-7 TRBV27 TRBD1 NA CASSLSSTGALYEQYF TGTGCCAGCAGTTTAAGTTCTACAGGGGCGCTCTACGAGCAGTACTTC
TRBJ2-2 TRBV9 NA NA CASSVARGGSTGELFF TGTGCCAGCAGCGTAGCGAGAGGGGGGAGCACCGGGGAGCTGTTTTTT
TRBJ2-7 TRBV7-3 NA NA CASSFAGAYEQYF TGTGCCAGCAGTTTTGCCGGGGCCTACGAGCAGTACTTC
TRBJ1-5 TRBV19 TRBD1 NA CASLTGGIGNQPQHF TGTGCCAGTTTAACAGGGGGCATTGGCAATCAGCCCCAGCATTTT
TRBJ2-7 TRBV6-5 NA NA CASSYRVAEQYF TGTGCCAGCAGTTATCGCGTAGCCGAGCAGTACTTC
TRBJ2-7 TRBV11-1 TRBD1 few CASSERDRVDEQYF TGTGCCAGCAGCGAGCGAGACAGGGTCGACGAGCAGTACTTC
TRBJ1-4 TRBV7-2 NA NA CASSLALGRSNEKLFF TGTGCCAGCAGCTTAGCCTTAGGACGGTCTAATGAAAAACTGTTTTTT
TRBJ2-7 TRBV5-1 NA few CASSPRATGVTYEQYF TGCGCCAGCAGCCCTCGGGCGACGGGAGTAACCTACGAGCAGTACTTC
TRBJ2-7 TRBV2 TRBD2 NA CASRGGSFSYEQYF TGTGCCAGCAGGGGAGGGAGTTTCTCCTACGAGCAGTACTTC
TRBJ1-2 TRBV10-2 NA NA CATSPDYGYTF TGCGCCACCTCCCCGGACTATGGCTACACCTTC
TRBJ2-5 TRBV24-1 TRBD1 NA CATSDKGQGRETQYF TGTGCCACCAGTGATAAAGGACAGGGCCGGGAGACCCAGTACTTC
TRBJ1-3 TRBV15 NA few CATSRGLLGSGNTIYF TGTGCCACCAGCCGGGGACTCCTGGGCTCTGGAAACACCATATATTTT
TRBJ2-1 TRBV7-2 TRBD2 NA CASSLAQRGSSYNEQFF TGTGCCAGCAGCTTAGCCCAGCGGGGTAGCTCCTACAATGAGCAGTTCTTC
TRBJ1-2 TRBV6-4 NA NA CASSPTPANYGYTF TGTGCCAGCAGTCCCACCCCAGCTAACTATGGCTACACCTTC
TRBJ1-1 TRBV7-9 NA NA CASSLPGTEAFF TGTGCCAGCAGCTTACCGGGCACTGAAGCTTTCTTT
TRBJ2-7 TRBV7-9 NA NA CASSLSGAYEQYF TGTGCCAGCAGCTTAAGCGGAGCCTACGAGCAGTACTTC
TRBJ2-1 TRBV28 NA NA CASSLRKQFF TGTGCCAGCAGTTTAAGAAAGCAGTTCTTC
TRBJ1-3 TRBV10-3 NA NA CAISGVAMGGNTIYF TGTGCCATCAGTGGAGTCGCCATGGGAGGAAACACCATATATTTT
TRBJ1-6 TRBV5-1 NA many CASSLALSYNSPLHF TGCGCCAGCAGCTTGGCGCTCTCCTATAATTCACCCCTCCACTTT
TRBJ2-2 TRBV11-3 NA NA CASSPRRGFADTGELFF TGTGCCAGCAGCCCCCGAAGGGGGTTCGCGGACACCGGGGAGCTGTTTTTT
TRBJ2-7 TRBV5-6 TRBD1 NA CASSLDSGTGYEQYF TGTGCCAGCAGCTTGGACTCCGGGACAGGCTACGAGCAGTACTTC
TRBJ1-3 TRBV30 NA NA CAWSVGSGNTIYF TGTGCCTGGAGTGTGGGCTCTGGAAACACCATATATTTT
TRBJ2-7 TRBV11-2 NA few CASSLEDSDYVEQYF TGTGCCAGCAGCTTAGAGGACAGCGACTACGTGGAGCAGTACTTC
TRBJ1-3 TRBV19 NA NA CASTEISGNTIYF TGTGCCAGTACCGAGATCTCTGGAAACACCATATATTTT
TRBJ1-1 TRBV29-1 NA NA CSVFGPAEAFF TGCAGCGTTTTCGGGCCGGCTGAAGCTTTCTTT
TRBJ2-3 TRBV9 TRBD1 NA CASSPFTGAYTDTQYF TGTGCCAGCAGCCCGTTTACAGGGGCGTACACAGATACGCAGTATTTT
TRBJ2-3 TRBV6-2/TRBV6-3 NA NA CASSHNLGSTDTQYF TGTGCCAGCAGCCACAACCTAGGGAGCACAGATACGCAGTATTTT
TRBJ2-2 TRBV18 NA NA CASSLKDTGELFF TGTGCCAGCTCACTGAAGGACACCGGGGAGCTGTTTTTT
TRBJ2-3 TRBV5-1 NA NA CASSDQKYTDTQYF TGCGCCAGCAGCGATCAGAAGTACACAGATACGCAGTATTTT
TRBJ2-7 TRBV15 NA NA CATSRGGLGSDYEQYF TGTGCCACCAGCAGAGGCGGGCTCGGGAGTGACTACGAGCAGTACTTC
TRBJ2-3 TRBV5-5 NA NA CASSFRDGTDTQYF TGTGCCAGCAGCTTCCGGGACGGGACAGATACGCAGTATTTT
TRBJ1-6 TRBV10-3 TRBD1 NA CAISEALVDRGRSPLHF TGTGCCATCAGTGAGGCTTTGGTGGACAGGGGTCGGTCACCCCTCCACTTT
TRBJ1-3 TRBV15 NA NA CATSRDRQSSGNTIYF TGTGCCACCAGCAGAGATAGGCAGAGCTCTGGAAACACCATATATTTT
TRBJ2-7 TRBV2 NA NA CASSENGVRQYF TGTGCCAGCAGTGAGAATGGGGTACGGCAGTACTTC
TRBJ2-7 TRBV9 TRBD1 NA CASSTSTGTGYEQYF TGTGCCAGCAGCACCTCGACAGGGACGGGATACGAGCAGTACTTC
TRBJ2-7 TRBV5-1 NA NA CASSFTYDRSGSYEQYF TGCGCCAGCAGCTTTACCTACGACAGGTCCGGTTCCTACGAGCAGTACTTC
TRBJ2-7 TRBV6-6 NA NA CASRTTGSYEQYF TGTGCCAGCAGAACGACAGGTTCCTACGAGCAGTACTTC
TRBJ1-1 TRBV5-4 NA NA CASSLKQNTEAFF TGTGCCAGCAGCTTGAAGCAGAACACTGAAGCTTTCTTT
TRBJ2-1 TRBV5-1 NA NA CASSPLGLGNNEQFF TGCGCCAGCAGCCCCCTCGGATTGGGCAACAATGAGCAGTTCTTC
TRBJ1-5 TRBV18 NA once CASSGGEHQPQHF TGTGCCAGCTCGGGGGGTGAGCATCAGCCCCAGCATTTT
TRBJ2-5 TRBV30 NA NA CAWQTGETQYF TGTGCCTGGCAGACGGGGGAGACCCAGTACTTC
TRBJ1-2 TRBV6-5 NA NA CASKLAGRNYGYTF TGTGCCAGCAAACTGGCAGGTAGAAACTATGGCTACACCTTC
TRBJ2-7 TRBV18 NA NA CASSLPSHREQYF TGTGCCAGCTCACTACCATCTCACCGCGAGCAGTACTTC
TRBJ2-3 TRBV14 NA once CASSKTVKSDTQYF TGTGCCAGCAGTAAGACGGTGAAGTCAGATACGCAGTATTTT
TRBJ2-1 TRBV15 TRBD2 NA CATSRGLSGTLYNEQFF TGTGCCACCAGCAGGGGTCTTAGCGGGACCCTCTACAATGAGCAGTTCTTC
TRBJ1-5 TRBV20-1 NA NA CSARDMTSNQPQHF TGCAGTGCTCGTGACATGACTAGCAATCAGCCCCAGCATTTT